A selection of T cell receptor beta chains follows, all from one sample in a study of prognosis after radiotherapy for stage I lung cancer. TCRdb itself ran the multiplex PCR reads through MiXCR, one entry per CDR3 protein. Altogether approximately 16,000 distinct CDR3 sequences are present, less than 40% being singletons, with the ten largest covering 20% to 30%. Sequenced material: PBMCs, taken before or after stereotactic body radiation therapy (not recorded which). The receptors shown here come from a donor aged 50 or older with non-small cell lung cancer. Both conserved end residues are part of each CDR3. D genes are given only for firm matches. Some rows mark clone size as missing; the rest say once, few, many or name a class of expanded clone.

J gene: TRBJ2-3; clone size: NA; CDR3 length: 15; V gene: TRBV28; D gene: NA; CDR3 protein: CASSLSGGSTDTQYF; CDR3 DNA: TGTGCCAGCAGTTTGAGTGGAGGTAGTACAGATACGCAGTATTTT
J gene: TRBJ1-5; clone size: NA; CDR3 length: 12; V gene: TRBV20-1; D gene: NA; CDR3 protein: CSARDLVGQPHF; CDR3 DNA: TGCAGTGCTAGAGATCTCGTTGGGCAGCCGCATTTT
J gene: TRBJ2-7; clone size: medium-sized; CDR3 length: 13; V gene: TRBV24-1; D gene: NA; CDR3 protein: CATSGTSSYEQYF; CDR3 DNA: TGTGCCACCTCCGGGACAAGCTCCTACGAGCAGTACTTC
J gene: TRBJ2-2; clone size: many; CDR3 length: 12; V gene: TRBV5-1; D gene: NA; CDR3 protein: CASGVSTGELFF; CDR3 DNA: TGCGCCAGCGGGGTCAGCACCGGGGAGCTGTTTTTT
J gene: TRBJ2-7; clone size: NA; CDR3 length: 14; V gene: TRBV6-5; D gene: NA; CDR3 protein: CPSSYSYWTYEQYF; CDR3 DNA: TGTCCCAGCAGTTACTCGTACTGGACCTACGAGCAGTACTTC
J gene: TRBJ2-1; clone size: NA; CDR3 length: 17; V gene: TRBV11-3; D gene: TRBD2; CDR3 protein: CASSYKGSGIVRNEQFF; CDR3 DNA: TGTGCCAGCAGCTACAAGGGGAGCGGGATCGTACGCAATGAGCAGTTCTTC
J gene: TRBJ2-5; clone size: many; CDR3 length: 15; V gene: TRBV7-2; D gene: TRBD2; CDR3 protein: CASSLLLAGRETQYF; CDR3 DNA: TGTGCCAGCAGCTTACTTCTAGCGGGACGGGAGACCCAGTACTTC
J gene: TRBJ2-3; clone size: NA; CDR3 length: 13; V gene: TRBV11-3; D gene: TRBD2; CDR3 protein: CASILAGADTQYF; CDR3 DNA: TGTGCCAGCATACTAGCGGGAGCGGATACTCAGTATTTT
J gene: TRBJ2-7; clone size: many; CDR3 length: 14; V gene: TRBV19; D gene: NA; CDR3 protein: CASSTDSSSYEQYF; CDR3 DNA: TGTGCCAGTAGTACCGACAGCAGCTCCTACGAGCAGTACTTC
J gene: TRBJ1-2; clone size: many; CDR3 length: 15; V gene: TRBV7-9; D gene: TRBD1; CDR3 protein: CASSLPRVTGGGYTF; CDR3 DNA: TGTGCCAGCAGCTTACCTAGGGTAACAGGGGGCGGCTACACCTTC